This T cell receptor (delta chain) stems from a study of γδ T cells in repeated Plasmodium falciparum infection. TCRdb called clones from the multiplex PCR reads again using CATT. Here the sample spans roughly 86,000 delta-chain clones, over 1.1% being singletons. This clone was counted ten times or more. With a far larger clone one base away, a read error is the likely cause. This sample also contains other DNA sequences that code for the same CDR3. The sequenced sample was gamma-delta T cells from blood. This receptor was taken from a pool of human donors (malaria-infected and uninfected, not separated).

The CDR3 sequence is CACDTLDWGITNLTAQLFF. In DNA form, the CDR3 reads TGTGCCTGTGACACTTTAGACTGGGGGATAACCAATCTGACAGCACAACTCTTCTTT. The chain combines TRDV2 with TRDJ2; 11 bases match TRDD3. The V gene end was trimmed by 1 base and the J gene end by 3 bases; junction bases not matched to a gene: 12. Germline V gene data show CDR1 as GEAIGNYY and CDR2 as EKD. This CDR3 has 19 amino acids.